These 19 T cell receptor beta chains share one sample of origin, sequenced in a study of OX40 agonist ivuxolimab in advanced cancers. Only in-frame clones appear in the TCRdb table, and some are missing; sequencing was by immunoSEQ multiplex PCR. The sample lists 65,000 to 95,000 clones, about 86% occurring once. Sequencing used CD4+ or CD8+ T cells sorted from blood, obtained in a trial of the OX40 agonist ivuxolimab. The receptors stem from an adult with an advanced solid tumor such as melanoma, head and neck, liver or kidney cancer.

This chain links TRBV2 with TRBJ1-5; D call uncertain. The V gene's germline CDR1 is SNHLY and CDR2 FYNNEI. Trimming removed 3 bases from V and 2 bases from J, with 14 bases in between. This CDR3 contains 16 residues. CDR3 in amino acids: CASSDWRGLGNQPQHF. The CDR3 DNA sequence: TGTGCCAGCAGTGACTGGCGGGGTTTAGGCAATCAGCCCCAGCATTTT.

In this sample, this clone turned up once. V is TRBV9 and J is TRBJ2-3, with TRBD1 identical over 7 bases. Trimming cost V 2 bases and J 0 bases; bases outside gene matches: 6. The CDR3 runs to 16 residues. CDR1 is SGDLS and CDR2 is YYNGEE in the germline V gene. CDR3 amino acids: CASSVLGQASTDTQYF. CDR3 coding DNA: TGTGCCAGCAGCGTTTTAGGACAGGCCAGCACAGATACGCAGTATTTT. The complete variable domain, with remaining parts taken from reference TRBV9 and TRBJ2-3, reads DSGVTQTPKHLITATGQRVTLRCSPRSGDLSVYWYQQSLDQGLQFLIQYYNGEERAKGNILERFSAQQFPDLHSELNLSSLELGDSALYFCASSVLGQASTDTQYFGPGTRLTVL.

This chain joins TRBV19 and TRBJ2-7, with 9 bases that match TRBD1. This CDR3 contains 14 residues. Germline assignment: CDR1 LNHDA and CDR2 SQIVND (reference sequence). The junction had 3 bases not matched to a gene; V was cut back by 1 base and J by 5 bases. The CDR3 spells CASSIVQGANEQYF. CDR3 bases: TGTGCCAGTAGTATAGTACAGGGGGCAAACGAGCAGTACTTC.

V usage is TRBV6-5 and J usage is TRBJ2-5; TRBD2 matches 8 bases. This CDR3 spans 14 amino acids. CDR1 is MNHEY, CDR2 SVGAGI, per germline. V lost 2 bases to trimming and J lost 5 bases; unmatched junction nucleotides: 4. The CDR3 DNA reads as TGTGCCAGCAGTTACCGGGAGGGGGAGGAGACCCAGTACTTC. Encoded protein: CASSYREGEETQYF.

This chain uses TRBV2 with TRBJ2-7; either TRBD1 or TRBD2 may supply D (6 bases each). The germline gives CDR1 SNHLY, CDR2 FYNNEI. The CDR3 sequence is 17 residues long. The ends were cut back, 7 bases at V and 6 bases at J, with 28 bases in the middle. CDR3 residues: CASTRRGAAGTLGEQYF. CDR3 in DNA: TGTGCCAGCACTCGGAGGGGCGCGGCGGGGACATTGGGCGAGCAGTACTTC.

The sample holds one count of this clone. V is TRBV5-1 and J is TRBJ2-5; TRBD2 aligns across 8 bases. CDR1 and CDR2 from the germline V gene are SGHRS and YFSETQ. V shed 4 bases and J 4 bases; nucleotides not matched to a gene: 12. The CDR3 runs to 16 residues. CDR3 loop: CASSTSPGLERETQYF. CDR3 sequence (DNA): TGCGCCAGCAGCACCAGCCCGGGACTAGAGAGAGAGACCCAGTACTTC.

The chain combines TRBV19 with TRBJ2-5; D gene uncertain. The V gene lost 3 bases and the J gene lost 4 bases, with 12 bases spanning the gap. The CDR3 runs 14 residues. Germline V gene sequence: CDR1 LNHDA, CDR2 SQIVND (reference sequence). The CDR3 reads CASSIGLPGETQYF. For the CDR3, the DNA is TGTGCCAGTAGTATCGGGCTCCCTGGAGAGACCCAGTACTTC.

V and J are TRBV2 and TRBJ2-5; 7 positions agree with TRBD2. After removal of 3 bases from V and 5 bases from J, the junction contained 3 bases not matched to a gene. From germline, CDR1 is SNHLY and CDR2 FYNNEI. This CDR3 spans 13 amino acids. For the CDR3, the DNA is TGTGCCAGCAGTGACTTGGGAGGGGAGACCCAGTACTTC. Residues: CASSDLGGETQYF.

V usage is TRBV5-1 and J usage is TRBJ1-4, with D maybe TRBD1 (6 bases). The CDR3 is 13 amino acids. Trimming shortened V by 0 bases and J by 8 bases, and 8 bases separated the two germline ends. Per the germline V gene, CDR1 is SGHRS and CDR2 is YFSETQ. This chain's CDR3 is CASSLDRVEKLFF. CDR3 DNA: TGCGCCAGCAGCTTGGACAGGGTGGAAAAACTGTTTTTT.

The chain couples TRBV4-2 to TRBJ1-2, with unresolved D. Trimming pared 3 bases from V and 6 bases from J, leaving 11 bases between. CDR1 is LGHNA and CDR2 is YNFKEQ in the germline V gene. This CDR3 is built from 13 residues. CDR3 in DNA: TGTGCCAGCAGCCAGAGTTCGGCAGATGGCTACACCTTC. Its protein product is CASSQSSADGYTF.

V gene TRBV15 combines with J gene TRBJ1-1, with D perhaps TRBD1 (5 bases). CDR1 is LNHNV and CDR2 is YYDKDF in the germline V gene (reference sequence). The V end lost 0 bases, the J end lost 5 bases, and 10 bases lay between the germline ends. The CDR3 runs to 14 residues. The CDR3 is CATSRDPAGTEAFF. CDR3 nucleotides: TGTGCCACCAGCAGAGATCCCGCAGGGACTGAAGCTTTCTTT.

The CDR3 bases are TGTGCCAGCAGCTTGCTTCTGGGGGCCTCCTACAATGAGCAGTTCTTC. Translated, it gives CASSLLLGASYNEQFF. V gene TRBV5-6 combines with J gene TRBJ2-1, with D perhaps matching TRBD1 (6 bases). Trimming took off 1 base at V and 0 bases at J, with 11 bases between the two ends. In germline, CDR1 is SGHDT, CDR2 YYEEEE. The CDR3 runs 16 residues. Drawing the rest from reference TRBV5-6 and TRBJ2-1, the complete variable domain is DAGVTQSPTHLIKTRGQQVTLRCSPKSGHDTVSWYQQALGQGPQFIFQYYEEEERQRGNFPDRFSGHQFPNYSSELNVNALLLGDSALYLCASSLLLGASYNEQFFGPGTRLTVL.

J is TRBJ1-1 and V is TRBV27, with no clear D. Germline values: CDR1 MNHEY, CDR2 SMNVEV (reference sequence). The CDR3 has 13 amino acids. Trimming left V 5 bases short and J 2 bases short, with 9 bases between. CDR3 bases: TGTGCCAGCAGTCCCCCCTCTAACACTGAAGCTTTCTTT. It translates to CASSPPSNTEAFF.

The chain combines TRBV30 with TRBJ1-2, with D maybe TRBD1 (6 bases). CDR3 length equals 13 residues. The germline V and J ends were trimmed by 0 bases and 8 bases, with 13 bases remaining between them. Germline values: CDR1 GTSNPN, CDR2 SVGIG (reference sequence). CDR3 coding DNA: TGTGCCTGGAGTGTAGGGGGGCTGAGCGGCTACACCTTC. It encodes CAWSVGGLSGYTF.

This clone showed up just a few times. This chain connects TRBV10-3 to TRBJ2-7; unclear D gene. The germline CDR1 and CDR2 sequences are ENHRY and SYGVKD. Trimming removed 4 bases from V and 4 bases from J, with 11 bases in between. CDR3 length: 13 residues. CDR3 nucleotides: TGTGCCATCAGTGGGGCCAGAGGTTACGAGCAGTACTTC. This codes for CAISGARGYEQYF.

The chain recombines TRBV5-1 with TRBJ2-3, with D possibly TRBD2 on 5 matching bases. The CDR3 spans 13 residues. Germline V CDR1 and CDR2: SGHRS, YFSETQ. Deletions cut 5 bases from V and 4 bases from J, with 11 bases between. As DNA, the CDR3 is TGCGCCAGCAGGGAGGCAGCGGCAGATACGCAGTATTTT. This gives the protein CASREAAADTQYF. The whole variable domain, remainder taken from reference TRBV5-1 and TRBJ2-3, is KAGVTQTPRYLIKTRGQQVTLSCSPISGHRSVSWYQQTPGQGLQFLFEYFSETQRNKGNFPGRFSGRQFSNSRSEMNVSTLELGDSALYLCASREAAADTQYFGPGTRLTVL.

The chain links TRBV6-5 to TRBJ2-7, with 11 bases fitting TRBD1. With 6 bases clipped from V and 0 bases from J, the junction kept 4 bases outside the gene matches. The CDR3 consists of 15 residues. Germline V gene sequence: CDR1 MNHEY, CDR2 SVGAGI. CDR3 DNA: TGTGCCAGCAGGAGGGACAGGGGGAGCTCCTACGAGCAGTACTTC. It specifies CASRRDRGSSYEQYF.

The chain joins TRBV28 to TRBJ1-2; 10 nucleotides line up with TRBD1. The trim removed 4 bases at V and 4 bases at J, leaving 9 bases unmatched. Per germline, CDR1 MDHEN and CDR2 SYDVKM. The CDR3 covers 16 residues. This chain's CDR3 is CASSSISGTGVYGYTF. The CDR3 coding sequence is TGTGCCAGCAGTTCAATCTCCGGGACAGGGGTCTATGGCTACACCTTC.

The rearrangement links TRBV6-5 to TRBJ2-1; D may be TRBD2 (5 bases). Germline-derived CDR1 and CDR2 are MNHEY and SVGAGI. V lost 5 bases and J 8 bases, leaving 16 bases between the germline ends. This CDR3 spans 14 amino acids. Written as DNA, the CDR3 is TGTGCCAGCAGTACATCGCTAGCAGAGGATGAGCAGTTCTTC. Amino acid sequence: CASSTSLAEDEQFF.